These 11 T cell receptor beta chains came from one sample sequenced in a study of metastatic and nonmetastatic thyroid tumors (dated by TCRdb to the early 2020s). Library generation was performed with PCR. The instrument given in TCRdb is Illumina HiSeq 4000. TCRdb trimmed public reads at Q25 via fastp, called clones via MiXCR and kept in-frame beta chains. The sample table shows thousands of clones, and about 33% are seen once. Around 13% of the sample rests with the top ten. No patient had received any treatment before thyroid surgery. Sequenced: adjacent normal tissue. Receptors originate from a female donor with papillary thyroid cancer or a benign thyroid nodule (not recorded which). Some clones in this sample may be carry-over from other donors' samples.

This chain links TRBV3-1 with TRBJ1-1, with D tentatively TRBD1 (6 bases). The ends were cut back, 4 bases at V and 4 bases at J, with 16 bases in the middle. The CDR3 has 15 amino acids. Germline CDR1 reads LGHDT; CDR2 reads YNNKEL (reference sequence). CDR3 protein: CASSRNPQGFTEAFF. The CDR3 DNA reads TGTGCCAGCAGCCGCAACCCACAGGGCTTCACTGAAGCTTTCTTT.

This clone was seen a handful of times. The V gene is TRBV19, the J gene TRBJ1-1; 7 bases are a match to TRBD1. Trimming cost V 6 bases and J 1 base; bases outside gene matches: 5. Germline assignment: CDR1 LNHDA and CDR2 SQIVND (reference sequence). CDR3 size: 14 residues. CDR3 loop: CASRLQGTNTEAFF. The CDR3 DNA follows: TGTGCCAGTAGGCTACAGGGGACGAACACTGAAGCTTTCTTT. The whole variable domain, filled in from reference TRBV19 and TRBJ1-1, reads DGGITQSPKYLFRKEGQNVTLSCEQNLNHDAMYWYRQDPGQGLRLIYYSQIVNDFQKGDIAEGYSVSREKKESFPLTVTSAQKNPTAFYLCASRLQGTNTEAFFGQGTRLTVV.

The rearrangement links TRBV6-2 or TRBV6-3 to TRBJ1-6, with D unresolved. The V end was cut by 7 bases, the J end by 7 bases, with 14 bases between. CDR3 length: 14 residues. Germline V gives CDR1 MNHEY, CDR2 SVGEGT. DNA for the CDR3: TGTGCCAGCACCACACCGGGAATCAATTCACCCCTCCACTTT. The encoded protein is CASTTPGINSPLHF.

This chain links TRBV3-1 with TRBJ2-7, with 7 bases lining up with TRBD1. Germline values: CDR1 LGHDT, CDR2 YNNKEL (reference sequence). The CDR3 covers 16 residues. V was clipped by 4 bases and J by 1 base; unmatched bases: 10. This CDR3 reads CASSRTDRAGSYEQYF. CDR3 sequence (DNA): TGTGCCAGCAGCCGAACTGACAGGGCCGGTTCCTACGAGCAGTACTTC.

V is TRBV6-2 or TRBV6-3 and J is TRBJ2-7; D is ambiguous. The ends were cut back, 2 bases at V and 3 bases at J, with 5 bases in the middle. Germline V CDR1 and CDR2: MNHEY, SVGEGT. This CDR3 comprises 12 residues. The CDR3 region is CASSYSHYEQYF. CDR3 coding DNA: TGTGCCAGCAGTTACAGCCACTACGAGCAGTACTTC.

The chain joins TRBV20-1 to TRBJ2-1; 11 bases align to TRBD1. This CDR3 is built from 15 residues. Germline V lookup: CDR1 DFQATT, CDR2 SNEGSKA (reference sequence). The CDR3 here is CISRRGTGGKNEQFF. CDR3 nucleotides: TGCATTTCTAGACGTGGGACAGGGGGGAAGAATGAGCAGTTCTTC.

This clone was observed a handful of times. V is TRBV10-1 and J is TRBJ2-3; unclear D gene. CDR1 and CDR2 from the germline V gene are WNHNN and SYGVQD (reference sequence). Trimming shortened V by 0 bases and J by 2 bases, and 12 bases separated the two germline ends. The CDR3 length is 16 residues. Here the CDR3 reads CASSESPGTFTDTQYF. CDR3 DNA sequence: TGCGCCAGCAGTGAGTCCCCAGGAACGTTCACAGATACGCAGTATTTT.

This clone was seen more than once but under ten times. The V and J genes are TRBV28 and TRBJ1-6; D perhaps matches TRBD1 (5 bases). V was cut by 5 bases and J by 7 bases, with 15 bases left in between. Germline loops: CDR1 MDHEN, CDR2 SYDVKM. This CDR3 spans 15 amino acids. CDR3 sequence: CASSPLRQTNSPLHF. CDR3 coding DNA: TGTGCCAGCAGTCCCCTCCGACAGACCAATTCACCCCTCCACTTT. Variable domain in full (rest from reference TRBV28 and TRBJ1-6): DVKVTQSSRYLVKRTGEKVFLECVQDMDHENMFWYRQDPGLGLRLIYFSYDVKMKEKGDIPEGYSVSREKKERFSLILESASTNQTSMYLCASSPLRQTNSPLHFGNGTRLTVT.

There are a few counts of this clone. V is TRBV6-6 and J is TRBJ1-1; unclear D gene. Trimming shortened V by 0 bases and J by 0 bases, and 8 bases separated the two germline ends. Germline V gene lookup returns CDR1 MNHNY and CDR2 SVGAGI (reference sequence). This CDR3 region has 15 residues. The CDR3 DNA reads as TGTGCCAGCAGTTACTCGATGCGGGTGAACACTGAAGCTTTCTTT. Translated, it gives CASSYSMRVNTEAFF.

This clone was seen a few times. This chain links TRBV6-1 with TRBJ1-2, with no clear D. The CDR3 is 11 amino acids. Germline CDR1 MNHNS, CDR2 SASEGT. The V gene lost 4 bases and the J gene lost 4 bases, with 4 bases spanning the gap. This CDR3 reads CASSVGYGYTF. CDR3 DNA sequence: TGTGCCAGCAGTGTAGGCTATGGCTACACCTTC.

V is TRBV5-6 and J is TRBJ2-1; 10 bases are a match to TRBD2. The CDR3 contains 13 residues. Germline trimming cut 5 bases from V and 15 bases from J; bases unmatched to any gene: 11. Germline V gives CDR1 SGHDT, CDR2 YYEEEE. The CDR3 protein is CASSFAGTSVPFF. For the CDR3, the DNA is TGTGCCAGCAGTTTTGCCGGGACTAGCGTTCCGTTCTTC.